This TCR beta chain was captured by sequencing in a study of blood T cell repertoires in COVID-19. At the level of the study: Italy, Spain and the United States were the sources of the convalescent and acute COVID-19 samples.

This CDR3 contains 13 residues. The V gene lost 8 bases and the J gene lost 5 bases, with 15 bases spanning the gap. Germline CDR1 reads MNHEY; CDR2 reads SVGAGI. This table comes from immunoSEQ multiplex PCR, and its TCRdb copy is limited to in-frame clones, with some not included. The data show 250,000 to 300,000 clones, around 93% seen once. Participants, 18 to 89 years old, spanned fewer than 30 US areas. Cohorts were determined from participant-reported clinical history. The rearrangement uses TRBV6-5 and TRBJ1-1; D remains unclear. Material: PBMCs or T cells enriched from blood (not recorded which). The source of this sequence is a human donor in a cohort exposed to, infected with or recovered from COVID-19 (not recorded which). The donor label of this sample is uncertain. The CDR3 DNA reads TGTGCCAGCCGACCGGGATCGGGGACTGAAGCTTTCTTT. Translation: CASRPGSGTEAFF.